What follows is one TCR beta chain and its context. This sample is part of a study of blood T cell repertoires in COVID-19. Turning to the study itself: Sample material is recorded as cDNA or gDNA derived from T cells, B-cell-depleted T cells, or PBMCs.

Per the original data handling: Estimation of nucleated cell counts was performed using reference gene primer amplification. The protocol was immunoSEQ multiplex PCR, while the TCRdb copy is restricted to in-frame clones and leaves out a portion. That table is the source of V, J and clone size, and D and trimming were worked out from the DNA. In the table there are some 27,000 clones, over 75% of which are singletons. The TCR comes from a human donor in a cohort sampled during active COVID-19. The donor label of this sample is uncertain. The sample comprised peripheral blood.

CDR3 DNA: TGTGCCAGCAGCGTCCAATATCCGGGATCTTCACCCCTCCACTTT. Encoded protein: CASSVQYPGSSPLHF. The chain employs TRBV14 and TRBJ1-6, with no clear D. The CDR3 spans 15 residues. Trimming took 5 bases from V and 9 from J, leaving 17 bases between them. CDR1 SGHDN and CDR2 FVKESK come from the germline V gene.